The 9 T cell receptor beta chains given below trace back to one sample, sequenced in a study of cytomegalovirus exposure and HLA in healthy donors. The PCR ran on 60 Vbeta and 13 Jbeta primers. Profiled with immunoSEQ multiplex PCR; TCRdb holds only in-frame clones, not every one. The data contain 100,000 to 150,000 clones, 74% of them singletons. Specimen: PBMCs. The receptors shown here come from a woman aged 45-65 years in good health and CMV-seropositive.

This clone was counted a few times. This chain uses TRBV5-1 with TRBJ2-3; D may be TRBD2 (6 bases). Per germline, CDR1 SGHRS and CDR2 YFSETQ. V was cut by 4 bases and J by 6 bases, with 21 bases left in between. This CDR3 region has 16 residues. The CDR3 protein is CASSDPAEGLGDTQYF. The CDR3, as DNA: TGCGCCAGCAGCGATCCAGCGGAGGGCCTAGGGGATACGCAGTATTTT.

This CDR3 reads CASSSQSGTYEQYF. As DNA, the CDR3 is TGTGCCAGCAGCTCCCAGTCAGGGACCTACGAGCAGTACTTC. This chain connects TRBV7-2 to TRBJ2-7; D may be TRBD1 (5 bases). CDR1 SGHTA and CDR2 FQGNSA come from the germline V gene. V was pared by 4 bases and J by 2 bases, with 12 bases between. This CDR3 has 14 amino acids.

V usage is TRBV9 and J usage is TRBJ1-6; perhaps TRBD1 as D (5 bases). The CDR3 is 15 residues long. CDR1 is SGDLS and CDR2 is YYNGEE in the germline V gene. The V gene lost 0 bases and the J gene lost 7 bases, with 11 bases spanning the gap. In nucleotides, the CDR3 is TGTGCCAGCAGCGTAGGATCCGGGGGAAATTCACCCCTCCACTTT. Translation gives CASSVGSGGNSPLHF. Using reference TRBV9 and TRBJ1-6 for the parts outside the CDR3, the full variable domain is DSGVTQTPKHLITATGQRVTLRCSPRSGDLSVYWYQQSLDQGLQFLIQYYNGEERAKGNILERFSAQQFPDLHSELNLSSLELGDSALYFCASSVGSGGNSPLHFGNGTRLTVT.

The chain employs TRBV7-8 and TRBJ1-4; 7 bases map to TRBD1. Unmatched junction bases numbered 11, after V lost 5 bases and J lost 8 bases. Germline CDR1 SGHVS, CDR2 FQNEAQ. The CDR3 totals 15 residues. The CDR3 spells CASSPTGPVREKLFF. The CDR3 region has the DNA TGTGCCAGCAGCCCGACAGGGCCCGTTCGGGAAAAACTGTTTTTT.

The chain employs TRBV25-1 and TRBJ1-3; D gene uncertain. The CDR3 length is 15 residues. Trimming left V 8 bases short and J 3 bases short, with 17 bases between. Germline V gene sequence: CDR1 MGHDK, CDR2 SYGVNS. The CDR3 region is CASGKTTLSGNTIYF. CDR3 nucleotide sequence: TGTGCCAGCGGAAAGACAACGCTTAGTGGAAACACCATATATTTT. Complete variable domain (other parts from reference TRBV25-1 and TRBJ1-3): EADIYQTPRYLVIGTGKKITLECSQTMGHDKMYWYQQDPGMELHLIHYSYGVNSTEKGDLSSESTVSRIRTEHFPLTLESARPSHTSQYLCASGKTTLSGNTIYFGEGSWLTVV.

This clone has only a few counts. The chain uses TRBV4-2 and TRBJ1-3; 9 bases agree with TRBD1. CDR3 length equals 18 residues. V was pared by 3 bases and J by 3 bases, with 12 bases of the junction left unmatched. Germline V gene lookup returns CDR1 LGHNA and CDR2 YNFKEQ. CDR3 coding DNA: TGTGCCAGCAGCCACACCACGGGTAGGACAGGGGTTGGAAACACCATATATTTT. Translated, it gives CASSHTTGRTGVGNTIYF.

This chain connects TRBV7-2 to TRBJ1-4; D remains ambiguous. Germline lookup yields CDR1 SGHTA and CDR2 FQGNSA. CDR3 length: 13 residues. Trimming took off 1 base at V and 6 bases at J, with 6 bases between the two ends. The CDR3: CASSLGSDEKLFF. The CDR3 nucleotides read TGTGCCAGCAGCTTAGGCAGCGATGAAAAACTGTTTTTT.

The chain carries TRBV5-4 and TRBJ1-4; TRBD1 matches 7 bases. Germline CDR1 SGHNT, CDR2 YYREEE (reference sequence). The V segment lost 5 bases and the J segment 4 bases; nucleotides outside the gene matches: 17. This CDR3 contains 18 residues. The CDR3 nucleotides are TGTGCCAGCAGTTCCTCAACCGAAGGGGGACAGTTTAATGAAAAACTGTTTTTT. This codes for CASSSSTEGGQFNEKLFF. Looking up the rest from reference TRBV5-4 and TRBJ1-4 gives the full variable domain: ETGVTQSPTHLIKTRGQQVTLRCSSQSGHNTVSWYQQALGQGPQFIFQYYREEENGRGNFPPRFSGLQFPNYSSELNVNALELDDSALYLCASSSSTEGGQFNEKLFFGSGTQLSVL.

The chain uses TRBV5-6 and TRBJ1-2; unclear D gene. Germline V gives CDR1 SGHDT, CDR2 YYEEEE. The CDR3 spans 14 residues. V lost 2 bases and J 8 bases, leaving 16 bases between the germline ends. In DNA, the CDR3 is TGTGCCAGCAGCTTTTACGTATCGGGAAGAGGCTACACCTTC. Protein sequence: CASSFYVSGRGYTF.